This T cell receptor beta chain was identified during a study of cytomegalovirus exposure and HLA in healthy donors (dated by TCRdb to the late 2010s). Study-wide context: An earlier analysis of about 530 of the donors reported approximately 260 Gb of sequence data and 117 million unique TCR beta sequences obtained from about 179 million T cells. About 280 gigabases of sequencing data and tens of millions of unique TCR sequences made up an early release that covered approximately 650 HLA-typed donors. Of the 300 to 500 genotyped donors, roughly 80% were placed in the genetic ancestry cluster associated with self-reported Caucasian donors. The study was designed to test whether signatures of past pathogen exposure could be identified by cataloging public T cell receptors. Using immunosequencing, the study profiled T cell repertoires from about 610 subjects and related those repertoires to cytomegalovirus serostatus. Besides the first cohort of 500 to 700 subjects, a separate validation cohort made up of around 120 different subjects was used. The study combined high-throughput TCR immunosequencing, statistical association of individual TCRs with disease status, and machine learning to predict cytomegalovirus infection status. A later analysis re-analyzed previously published TCR beta repertoires from several hundred donors and added high-resolution HLA genotyping to study TCR occurrence patterns. The later analysis used no new phenotypic data to find candidate immune exposures, relying instead on TCR beta sequences and their occurrence across donors. An earlier analysis of a few hundred of the donors applied high-throughput TCR beta sequencing to assess whether each TCR beta V gene segment acted as functional or pseudogenic. Donor age, sex, ethnicity and CMV serostatus were compiled together with the repertoire data. A later genetic analysis took genome-wide SNP genotypes for about 65% of the 666 donors and used that subset as a discovery cohort. All discovery cohort repertoires had been generated on a single sequencing platform. HLA typing included class I and class II loci at four-digit resolution. Typing coverage varied by locus: roughly 620-640 donors for A, B, C, DRB1 and DQB1; approximately 500 for DQA1; approximately 570 for DPA1; fewer than 480 for DPB1. A handful of DR-DQ haplotypes were handled as single units for association and clustering because linkage in the cohort was strong. Among some 400 genotyped donors of the cohort, an average of about 220,000 unique TCR beta nucleotide sequences was sequenced per donor, of which about 19% were non-productive. On the study overall, not on this receptor specifically: This cohort had only TCR beta chains sequenced, and the lack of alpha or paired-chain data limited which features could be detected. Because the 87-base-pair reads could not distinguish some IMGT-functional V segments, including TRBV6-2 and TRBV6-3, those segments were excluded. An earlier analysis of 587 of the donors showed that most TCR beta V segments appeared in productive rearrangements either about 90% or about 30% of the time, which broadly matched IMGT annotations. Linkage disequilibrium might explain the correlated functional status among segregating V segments, but an unknown experimental factor could not be excluded. Three of the identified cytomegalovirus-associated TCR beta chains were confirmed in vitro to be specific for cytomegalovirus antigens. Immune exposure information for the cohort was limited to CMV serostatus. The study gave a list of under 200 TCR beta chains associated with cytomegalovirus. A cluster of highly shared sequence variants was judged likely to represent a technical artifact of the sequencing pipeline. At a false discovery rate of 0.05, a later analysis linked around 17,000 TCR beta sequences to specific HLA alleles. In both the original and validation cohorts, the classifier was reported to diagnose cytomegalovirus status with high specificity and sensitivity. In a later analysis, HLA-associated TCR beta chains showed more clonal expansion and lower generation probabilities than non-associated chains that were equally common. A later analysis found that most CMV-associated TCR beta chains appeared HLA-restricted, with HLA associations seemingly driven largely by CMV exposure. Across donors, most TCR sequences were observed very rarely, whereas some public TCRs were present in many individuals. When HLA alleles, especially DR and DQ, strongly co-occurred, attributing TCR associations to individual alleles was difficult. In a later genetic analysis, fewer N-insertions in productive TCRs were reported among donors in an Asian-associated ancestry cluster than the roughly 700-donor mean. Sequencing depth was assumed to be roughly uniform across donors in the presence/absence analyses, though that assumption may not hold. Because HLA typing was missing for some donors at each locus, association tests included only the typed subset. The authors suggested that the approach could potentially be generalized to other disease states and immunological phenotypes. A further reported finding was that TCR beta sequences accurately predicted the HLA-A and HLA-B alleles for most subjects in the first cohort. In a later analysis, several top co-occurrence clusters were reported to appear linked to parvovirus B19, influenza, CMV and Epstein-Barr virus. An association between a missense DCLRE1C variant and V-gene and J-gene trimming of TCR beta chains was found in a later genetic analysis and replicated in an independent cohort. Because counts were too low, approximately 15 rarely observed V segments, including chromosome 9 orphons, were excluded from the earlier analysis of 500 to 700 of the donors. In a later analysis, the rate of TCR association differed among HLA loci, with DRB1 alleles having the most associated TCRs and HLA-C alleles having the fewest.

To prepare the library, the immunoSEQ multiplex PCR assay was applied. For the multiplex PCR, a mixture combining 60 forward primers for TCR Vbeta segments and 13 reverse primers for TCR Jbeta segments was used. A multiplex PCR assay on genomic DNA amplified the CDR3 region of rearranged TCR beta genes. Amplified TCR beta libraries were sequenced as 87-base-pair reads on the Illumina HiSeq System. In the paper's pipeline: A later analysis counted tens of millions of unique TCR beta chains across the roughly 700 repertoires, and 9.5 million to 11 million of these chains were shared by at least two donors. A nearest-neighbor algorithm error-corrected the raw reads and collapsed the reads into unique sequences, merging closely related sequences to remove PCR and sequencing errors. V, D and J gene segments were assigned by aligning CDR3 sequences to IMGT reference sequences. For a sequence to be retained, a match of at least six nucleotides to both a V gene segment and a J gene segment was required. A rearrangement counted as productive if the CDR3 had no stop codons and remained in frame with V and J, and every other rearrangement counted as non-productive. Following IMGT convention, CDR3 was defined as the stretch from the second conserved V-encoded cysteine up to the conserved J-encoded phenylalanine. In an earlier analysis of around 570 of the donors, sequences lacking an unambiguous match to a single V gene segment were excluded. In an earlier analysis of several hundred of the donors, a V segment was called functional when productive rearrangements were above 56.7%, and segregating when the standard deviation between donors exceeded 5%. To diagnose cytomegalovirus status from the catalog of TCR beta chain sequences, a statistical classification framework was built. A later analysis assigned V and J genes by comparing TCR nucleotide sequences with IMGT/GENE-DB human TR gene sequences. Using the TCRdist pipeline, a later analysis assigned CDR3 sequences along with most-parsimonious VDJ recombination scenarios. In a later analysis, each TCR beta chain was defined by its CDR3 amino acid sequence together with its V-gene family, and reads without a unique V-gene family were excluded. As a way to deal with suspected cross-contamination and a sequencing artifact, a later analysis dropped approximately 570 nucleotide sequences that were highly shared and had low generation probability. In a later analysis, a clonal expansion index was calculated for each public chain from normalized within-repertoire ranks of inferred template counts. In a later analysis, generation probabilities were computed with a VDJ recombination model fitted to out-of-frame rearrangements, and the resulting probabilities were checked against IGoR. In a later analysis, hypergeometric tests were used to score TCR-TCR, TCR-HLA and TCR-CMV co-occurrence, with a repertoire-size bias correction applied to TCR pairs. A later analysis estimated false discovery rates by permuting HLA or CMV assignments 20 times. In a later analysis, co-occurring TCRs were grouped using DBSCAN, and TCRdist sequence similarity was added for clustering within HLA-allele-positive subsets. Co-occurrence clustering excluded repertoires with fewer than 30,000 or more than 120,000 public chains, plus five with anomalous nucleotide sharing. TCRdb provides this immuneACCESS table in a form limited to in-frame rearrangements. Some clones are lacking; in checked studies, under half of them reflect an unresolved V gene, and why the rest are absent is not known. V and J calls and clone size are those listed in that table; D and trimming were worked out from the DNA. Present in this sample are over 100,000 clones, 60% to 85% of which were seen just once. The ten largest clones capture roughly 3.3% of the sample.

In total, approximately 610 healthy bone marrow donors made up the cohort. At the time of sampling, all cohort members were nominally healthy, though unrecorded immune exposures were likely present. The donor was CMV seropositive and belonged to the group of around 300 seropositive cohort members. Each donor provided a peripheral blood sample, and peripheral blood mononuclear cells were used for TCR beta sequencing. The Qiagen DNeasy Blood Extraction Kit was used to extract genomic DNA from the blood cell samples. The CDR3 runs 15 residues from the cysteine to the phenylalanine. Only the CDR3 region is kept as DNA, spanning 45 bases read in frame from base 1. Relative to germline, V is missing 5 bases and J is missing 7 bases, with 10 bases of the junction outside any gene match. According to the germline V gene (reference sequence), CDR1 reads LNHDA and CDR2 reads SQIVND. With respect to this clone: There is no known antigen for this receptor. No base quality values were provided; no much bigger clone lies one nucleotide off.

The chain uses TRBV19 and TRBJ2-4; 8 middle bases align to TRBD2. The TCR comes from a woman aged 30 to 39 in good health and CMV-seropositive. Sequenced material: PBMCs. The DNA is as follows: TGTGCCAGTAGTGTCCCCGGGGGGGCTGGGAACATTCAGTACTTC. Its amino acids are CASSVPGGAGNIQYF.